This T cell receptor (beta chain) was identified during a study of blood T cells in healthy people across ages. For the second PCR, which ran for about 7 to 11 cycles, a sample-barcoded 5' primer and a J-beta primer mix were used. A template-switch adaptor that had 12 random nucleotides put a tag on each cDNA molecule. CDR3-containing paired-end reads numbered at least 3 million in each sample. MiXCR, applied by TCRdb to the 5' RACE reads, yields one record per CDR3 protein. Found here are some 1.8 million distinct CDR3 sequences, around 42% of them singletons; the top ten hold more than 20%. This clonotype was seen only a few times. Its antigen is unknown. Between the trimmed V and J ends, which lost 0 bases and 4 bases, there was a span of 9 bases. The length of the CDR3 is 15 residues. CDR1 is LGHNA and CDR2 is YSLEER in the germline V gene. Findings and caveats of the study: Because sorting was not performed, PBMCs prevented conclusive naive versus antigen-experienced comparison.

Researchers isolated at least 7 million PBMCs per sample. The chain uses TRBV4-3 and TRBJ1-4; D unclear. Input material: blood. The TCR comes from a human donor in good health. CDR3 residues: CASSQDNRDNEKLFF. Written as DNA, the CDR3 is TGCGCCAGCAGCCAAGACAACCGAGATAATGAAAAACTGTTTTTT.